Below are 20 T cell receptor beta chains sequenced from a single sample in a study of T-cell memory formation after mild COVID-19. Each CDR3 protein gets one entry after TCRdb re-called the 5' RACE reads with MiXCR. The sample lists approximately 150,000 distinct CDR3 sequences; 15% to 20% were seen once. Sequencing was carried out using PBMCs or a T cell subset sorted from them (not recorded which). All receptors come from an adult woman who had mild COVID-19 (a few samples of this study predate the infection). Cell type and time point are not known.

This clonotype has more than one count but fewer than ten. J is TRBJ2-6 and V is TRBV12-3 or TRBV12-4; 7 bases are shared with TRBD1. J lost 4 bases, V lost 6 bases, and 12 bases had no gene match. The CDR3 runs 17 residues. CDR3 bases: TGTGCCAGCAGAAAGGACAGGTTGGCCAGGGGGGCCAACGTCCTGACTTTC. Translating it yields CASRKDRLARGANVLTF.

This clonotype was picked up a small number of times. This chain links TRBV10-3 with TRBJ2-5, with D unresolved. Germline assignment: CDR1 ENHRY and CDR2 SYGVKD. There are 14 residues in the CDR3. Between the trimmed V and J ends, which lost 0 bases and 7 bases, there was a span of 12 bases. The CDR3 region is CAISESGRPRTQYF. The CDR3 DNA is TGTGCCATCAGTGAGTCGGGCAGACCCAGGACCCAGTACTTC.

This clonotype was observed a handful of times. This chain joins TRBV5-1 and TRBJ1-1; D possibly corresponds to TRBD1 (5 bases). V lost 4 bases and J 0 bases, leaving 22 bases between the germline ends. This CDR3 comprises 18 residues. CDR1 and CDR2 (germline): SGHRS, YFSETQ. For the CDR3, the DNA is TGCGCCAGCAGCCTCCGTGGGACGGGAACTTTAATGAACACTGAAGCTTTCTTT. Translating gives CASSLRGTGTLMNTEAFF.

This clonotype was observed a few times. The CDR3 sequence: CASGGLAGQTGELFF. The CDR3 bases are TGCGCCAGCGGGGGACTAGCGGGACAAACCGGGGAGCTGTTTTTT. The chain couples TRBV5-1 to TRBJ2-2, with 13 nucleotides matching TRBD2. The V gene's germline CDR1 is SGHRS and CDR2 YFSETQ. With 7 bases clipped from V and 5 bases from J, the junction kept 5 bases outside the gene matches. There are 15 residues in the CDR3.

The V and J genes are TRBV4-2 and TRBJ1-5; D ambiguous. This CDR3 has 15 residues. Deletions cut 0 bases from V and 6 bases from J, with 12 bases between. Looked up from germline, CDR1 is LGHNA and CDR2 is YNFKEQ. The chain's CDR3 is CASSQDWRVSQPQHF. CDR3 sequence (DNA): TGTGCCAGCAGCCAAGATTGGAGGGTTTCTCAGCCCCAGCATTTT.

This chain joins TRBV4-3 and TRBJ2-7; D is perhaps TRBD1 or TRBD2 (5 bases each). CDR1 is LGHNA, CDR2 YSLEER, per germline. V dropped 4 bases and J dropped 6 bases, with 19 bases sitting between them. The CDR3 covers 15 residues. The CDR3 sequence: CASSRIRDARFEQYF. The DNA for the CDR3 is TGCGCCAGCAGCCGGATCCGGGACGCGCGTTTCGAGCAGTACTTC.

The chain combines TRBV7-8 with TRBJ1-5, with a tentative D call TRBD1 (5 bases). The CDR3 contains 14 residues. Trimming took off 3 bases at V and 4 bases at J, with 10 bases between the two ends. Germline V CDR1 and CDR2: SGHVS, FQNEAQ. The DNA for the CDR3 is TGTGCCAGCAGCTTCTCCGGGGGTAATCAGCCCCAGCATTTT. This sequence encodes CASSFSGGNQPQHF.

This clonotype was recorded once. The rearrangement joins TRBV11-2 to TRBJ1-2; 8 bases map to TRBD1. This CDR3 has 14 residues. Germline trimming cut 1 base from V and 4 bases from J; bases unmatched to any gene: 2. Looked up from germline, CDR1 is SGHAT and CDR2 is FQNNGV. CDR3 sequence reads: CASSLAGQGYGYTF. In DNA form, the CDR3 reads TGTGCCAGCAGCTTAGCAGGACAGGGCTATGGCTACACCTTC.

This chain links TRBV29-1 with TRBJ1-1, with D unresolved. This CDR3 has 14 residues. Germline loops: CDR1 SQVTM, CDR2 ANQGSEA. Trimming left V 4 bases short and J 0 bases short, with 12 bases between. The CDR3 loop reads CSVAVAIMNTEAFF. As DNA, the CDR3 is TGCAGCGTTGCTGTTGCGATAATGAACACTGAAGCTTTCTTT.

The rearrangement uses TRBV7-2 and TRBJ2-1, with TRBD2 matching over 9 bases. The CDR3 has 15 amino acids. The V gene's germline CDR1 is SGHTA and CDR2 FQGNSA. V gave up 4 bases and J gave up 9 bases; unmatched junction bases: 10. CDR3 loop: CASSSGTGGRVEQFF. The CDR3 DNA reads as TGTGCCAGCAGCTCCGGAACGGGCGGGAGGGTTGAGCAGTTCTTC.

The genes are TRBV7-9 and TRBJ2-1, with 10 nucleotides matching TRBD2. V dropped 1 base and J dropped 6; count of bases not matched to a gene: 3. The CDR3 has 15 residues. Germline loops: CDR1 SEHNR, CDR2 FQNEAQ (reference sequence). In nucleotides, the CDR3 is TGTGCCAGCAGCTTAGTAGCGGGGGGCCCCAATGAGCAGTTCTTC. It translates to CASSLVAGGPNEQFF.

The chain is built from TRBV29-1 and TRBJ2-7; 9 bases are a match to TRBD2. The germline V gene encodes CDR1 SQVTM and CDR2 ANQGSEA. Trimming removed 7 bases from V and 2 bases from J; junction bases left unmatched: 6. The CDR3 has 13 residues. The CDR3 loop is CSAKTSGPYEQYF. CDR3 coding DNA: TGCAGCGCCAAGACTAGCGGACCCTACGAGCAGTACTTC.

This clonotype was seen only a few times. This chain links TRBV12-3 or TRBV12-4 with TRBJ2-3; D unresolved. V was clipped by 3 bases and J by 8 bases, with 12 bases between them. The CDR3 is 13 residues long. This CDR3 is CASSFEPLATQYF. CDR3 DNA: TGTGCCAGCAGTTTTGAGCCCCTTGCTACGCAGTATTTT.

V usage is TRBV6-5 and J usage is TRBJ1-3; no definite D call. Germline loops: CDR1 MNHEY, CDR2 SVGAGI. The CDR3 length is 15 residues. Deletions cut 2 bases from V and 0 bases from J, with 8 bases between. CDR3 in DNA: TGTGCCAGCAGTTACCAGTACTCCTCTGGAAACACCATATATTTT. It translates to CASSYQYSSGNTIYF.

The rearrangement joins TRBV5-1 to TRBJ2-7, with D maybe TRBD2 (5 bases). Germline loops: CDR1 SGHRS, CDR2 YFSETQ. V lost 4 bases, J lost 9 bases, and 17 bases lay in between. The CDR3 contains 13 residues. The CDR3, as DNA: TGCGCCAGCAGCACGGAAGAGGGTGCGCGGCAGTACTTC. Translating it yields CASSTEEGARQYF.

In DNA form, the CDR3 reads TGTGCCAGCAGTTTATCGTCGGGGTTCAACTACGAGCAGTACTTC. This encodes CASSLSSGFNYEQYF. The chain uses TRBV12-3 or TRBV12-4 and TRBJ2-7; a possible D gene is TRBD2 (5 bases). The V gene lost 2 bases and the J gene lost 3 bases, with 14 bases spanning the gap. This CDR3 has 15 residues.

This clonotype was counted a few times. The gene calls are TRBV7-9 and TRBJ1-5; D might be TRBD1 (5 bases). The CDR3 totals 14 residues. V lost 5 bases, J lost 0 bases, and 8 bases lay in between. Looked up from germline, CDR1 is SEHNR and CDR2 is FQNEAQ (reference sequence). The CDR3 region has the DNA TGTGCCAGCAGCGCAGGGAATAGCAATCAGCCCCAGCATTTT. This gives the protein CASSAGNSNQPQHF.

Only one count was recorded for this clonotype. At one boundary the junction diverges from the germline segment, which might be a read error. V is TRBV18 and J is TRBJ1-1, with 8 positions matching TRBD1. The germline V gene has CDR1 KGHSH and CDR2 LQKENI. This CDR3 has 15 amino acids. The CDR3 is CASSPQGGQNAEAFF. The CDR3 DNA reads as TGTGCCAGCTCCCCACAGGGGGGGCAGAACGCTGAAGCTTTCTTT.

V is TRBV5-1 and J is TRBJ1-1; no definite D call. CDR1 and CDR2 from the germline V gene are SGHRS and YFSETQ. V was pared by 0 bases and J by 0 bases, with 9 bases between. The CDR3 runs 15 residues. CDR3 amino acids: CASSLEYTLNTEAFF. CDR3 nucleotide sequence: TGCGCCAGCAGCTTGGAGTACACCTTGAACACTGAAGCTTTCTTT. Complete variable domain (other parts from reference TRBV5-1 and TRBJ1-1): KAGVTQTPRYLIKTRGQQVTLSCSPISGHRSVSWYQQTPGQGLQFLFEYFSETQRNKGNFPGRFSGRQFSNSRSEMNVSTLELGDSALYLCASSLEYTLNTEAFFGQGTRLTVV.

The rearrangement joins TRBV9 to TRBJ2-5, with 12 bases lining up with TRBD2. Germline CDR1 is SGDLS and CDR2 is YYNGEE. The CDR3 consists of 17 residues. The V and J ends lost 4 bases and 5 bases, in that order; junction bases with no gene match: 12. CDR3 sequence (DNA): TGTGCCAGCAGCACCGGGACTAGCGGGCTCGGAGCCGAGACCCAGTACTTC. Its translation is CASSTGTSGLGAETQYF.